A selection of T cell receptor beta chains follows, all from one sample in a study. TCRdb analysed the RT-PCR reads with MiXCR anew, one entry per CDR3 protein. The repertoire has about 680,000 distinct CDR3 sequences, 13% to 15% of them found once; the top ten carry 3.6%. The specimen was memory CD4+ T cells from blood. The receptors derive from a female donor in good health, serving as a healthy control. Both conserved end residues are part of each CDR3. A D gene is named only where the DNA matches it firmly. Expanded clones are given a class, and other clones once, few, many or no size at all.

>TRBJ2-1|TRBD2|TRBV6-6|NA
TGTGCCAGCAGTGGAGGGACTAGCGCCTACAATGAGCAGTTCTTC
CASSGGTSAYNEQFF
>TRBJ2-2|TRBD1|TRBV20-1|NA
TGCAGTGCTAGAAAATGGACCGGGACAGGAGATACCGGGGAGCTGTTTTTT
CSARKWTGTGDTGELFF
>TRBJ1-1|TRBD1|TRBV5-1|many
TGCGCCAGCAGCTTGGCCCCGACAGGGCAGGACACTGAAGCTTTCTTT
CASSLAPTGQDTEAFF
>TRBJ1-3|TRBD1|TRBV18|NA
TGTGCCAGCTCACCGCGACAGGGAAACTCTGGAAACACCATATATTTT
CASSPRQGNSGNTIYF
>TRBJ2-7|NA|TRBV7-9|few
TGTGCCAGCAGCTTTGGAGCAGTGACCTACGAGCAGTACTTC
CASSFGAVTYEQYF
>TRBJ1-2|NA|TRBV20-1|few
TGCAGTGCTAGAGCGCAGGGGCGGGGGCTATACTATGGCTACACCTTC
CSARAQGRGLYYGYTF
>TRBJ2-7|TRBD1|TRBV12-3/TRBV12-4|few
TGTGCCAGCGGGGACAGGGCGACCTACGAGCAGTACTTC
CASGDRATYEQYF
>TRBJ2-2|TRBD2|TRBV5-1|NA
TGCGCCAGCAGAACTAGCGATGTCGGGGAGCTGTTTTTT
CASRTSDVGELFF
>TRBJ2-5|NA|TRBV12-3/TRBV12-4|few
TGTGCCAGCGGAACCCCAGGGACTCCGAAGTACCAAGAGACCCAGTACTTC
CASGTPGTPKYQETQYF
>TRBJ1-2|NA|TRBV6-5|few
TGTGCCAGCAGTTACGAGGGAGGGGTATATGGCTACACCTTC
CASSYEGGVYGYTF
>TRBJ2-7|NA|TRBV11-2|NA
TGTGCCAGCAGCTTAGATATACAGGGCTCCTACGAGCAGTACTTC
CASSLDIQGSYEQYF
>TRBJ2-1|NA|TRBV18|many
TGTGCCAGCAGCCGGGACCTAACCTACAATGAGCAGTTCTTC
CASSRDLTYNEQFF
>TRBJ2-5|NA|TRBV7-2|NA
TGTGCCAGCAGCCCGCGGACAGCTGGGTGGGAGACCCAGTACTTC
CASSPRTAGWETQYF
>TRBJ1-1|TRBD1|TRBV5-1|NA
TGCGCCAGCAGCTTTACAGGGGGCGGGAGTGAAGCTTTCTTT
CASSFTGGGSEAFF
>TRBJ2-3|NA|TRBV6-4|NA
TGTGCCAGCAGTGCGGGCGATGACACAGATACGCAGTATTTT
CASSAGDDTDTQYF
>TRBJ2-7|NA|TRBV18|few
TGTGCCAGCTCACAGGGGTCCGAGCAGTACTTC
CASSQGSEQYF
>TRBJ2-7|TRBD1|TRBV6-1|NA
TGTGCCAGCAGTGACCTTCTACCGGGACAGGGCCACGAGCAGTACTTC
CASSDLLPGQGHEQYF
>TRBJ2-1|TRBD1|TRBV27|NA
TGTGCCAGCAGTAGGAGGGGACAGGGGGCGAATGAGCAGTTCTTC
CASSRRGQGANEQFF
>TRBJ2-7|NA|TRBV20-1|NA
TGCAGTGCTAGAGATAACAGGGCAACCTACGAGCAGTACTTC
CSARDNRATYEQYF
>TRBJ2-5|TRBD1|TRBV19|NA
TGTGCCAGTAGTATCCGGACAGGGGGCCCTGAGACCCAGTACTTC
CASSIRTGGPETQYF
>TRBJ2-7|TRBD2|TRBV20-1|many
TGCAGTGCCCCGGGACTAGCGGGAGTTGAGCAGTACTTC
CSAPGLAGVEQYF
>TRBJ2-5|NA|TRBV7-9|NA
TGTGCCAGCAGCTCCCGCCAAGGCGGCGGGGAGACCCAGTACTTC
CASSSRQGGGETQYF
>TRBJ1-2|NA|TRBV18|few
TGTGCCAGCTCACCACCCGAGATGGGCTACTACACCTTC
CASSPPEMGYYTF
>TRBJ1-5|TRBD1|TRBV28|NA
TGTGCCAGCACTGAGGGACAGGGGTACGGCAATCAGCCCCAGCATTTT
CASTEGQGYGNQPQHF
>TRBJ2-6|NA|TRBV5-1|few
TGCGCCAGCAGAGACCCAGGGGCTGGGGCCAACGTCCTGACTTTC
CASRDPGAGANVLTF
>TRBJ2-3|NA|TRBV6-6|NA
TGTGCCACCCGTTCAGCGGGTCCCGATACGCAGTATTTT
CATRSAGPDTQYF
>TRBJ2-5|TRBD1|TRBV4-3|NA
TGCGCCAGCAGCCAAGAAATGGGACAGGGGATAGGAACCCAGTACTTC
CASSQEMGQGIGTQYF
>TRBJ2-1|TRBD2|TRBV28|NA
TGTGCCAGCAGTTCCCCGTGGGCGGGAGCTCACAATGAGCAGTTCTTC
CASSSPWAGAHNEQFF
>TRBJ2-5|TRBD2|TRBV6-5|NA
TGTGCCAGCAGTTACAATGTCCAGGGCGGGAGAGAGACCCAGTACTTC
CASSYNVQGGRETQYF
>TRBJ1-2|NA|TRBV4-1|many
TGCGCCAGCAGCCAAGATGTGAACAACTATGGCTACACCTTC
CASSQDVNNYGYTF
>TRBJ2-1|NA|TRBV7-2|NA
TGTGCCAGCAGCTTAGCGCAAGACTTAACCTACAATGAGCAGTTCTTC
CASSLAQDLTYNEQFF
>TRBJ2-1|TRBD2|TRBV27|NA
TGTGCCAGCAGTCCACCGAGGGGTAGCGGGACCCTTTGGGGTGGAAATGAGCAGTTCTTC
CASSPPRGSGTLWGGNEQFF
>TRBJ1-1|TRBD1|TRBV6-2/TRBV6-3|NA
TGTGCCAGCAGAGACCCGGGACAGGGGGCAGAAGCTTTCTTT
CASRDPGQGAEAFF
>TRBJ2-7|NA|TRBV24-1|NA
TGTGCCACCAGTGATTCTAGGGGGGACCCGAACCCCTACGAGCAGTACTTC
CATSDSRGDPNPYEQYF
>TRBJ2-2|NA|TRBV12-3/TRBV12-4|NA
TGTGCCAGCAGTTTGAAAAGGGCACTAGCAAGGTTCACCGGGGAGCTGTTTTTT
CASSLKRALARFTGELFF
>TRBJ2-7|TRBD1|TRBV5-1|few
TGCGCCAGCAGCTGGGGACAGGGGGAGTCCTACGAGCAGTACTTC
CASSWGQGESYEQYF
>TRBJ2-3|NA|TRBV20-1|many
TGCAGTGCTAATTCTCGGTCGGAAGGGACCACGGATACGCAGTATTTT
CSANSRSEGTTDTQYF
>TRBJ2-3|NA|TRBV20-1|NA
TGCAGTGCTAGGGGTTTAGGAGGGGGGCGCACAGATACGCAGTATTTT
CSARGLGGGRTDTQYF
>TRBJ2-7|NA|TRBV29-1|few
TGCAGCGGGGGACATTCCTACGAGCAGTACTTC
CSGGHSYEQYF
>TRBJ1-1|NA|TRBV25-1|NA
TGTGCCAGCTTTTCATCAGTCTACACTGAAGCTTTCTTT
CASFSSVYTEAFF
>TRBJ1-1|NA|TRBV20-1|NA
TGCAGTGCTAGAGTTGGCGGGGAAAGAACTGAAGCTTTCTTT
CSARVGGERTEAFF
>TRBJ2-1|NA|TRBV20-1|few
TGCAGTGCTGACCCTAGGGGCCTTGAGCAGTTCTTC
CSADPRGLEQFF
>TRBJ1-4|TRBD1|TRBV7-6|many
TGTGCCAGCAGCTTACAGGGGGCTGTTGAAAAACTGTTTTTT
CASSLQGAVEKLFF
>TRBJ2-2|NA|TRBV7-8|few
TGTGCCAGCAGCTTATCTTTCTGGGCCGGGGAGCTGTTTTTT
CASSLSFWAGELFF
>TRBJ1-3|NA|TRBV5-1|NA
TGCGCCAGCAGCTTGGAACGGACGGGTAACACCATATATTTT
CASSLERTGNTIYF
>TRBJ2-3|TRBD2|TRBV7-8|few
TGTGCCAGCACCCTGCAGCTAGCGGGGAACACAGATACGCAGTATTTT
CASTLQLAGNTDTQYF
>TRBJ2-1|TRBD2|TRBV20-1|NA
TGCAGTGCTAGAGATCATCTAGCGGGGATTGCTCGCCATGATGAGCAGTTCTTC
CSARDHLAGIARHDEQFF
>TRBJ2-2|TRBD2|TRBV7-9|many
TGTGCCAGCATCCTGCCCGGACTAGCGGGCGGGGAGCTGTTTTTT
CASILPGLAGGELFF
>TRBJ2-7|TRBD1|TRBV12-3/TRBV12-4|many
TGTGCCAGCAGTTTCCGGGACAGGGACCACGAGCAGTACTTC
CASSFRDRDHEQYF
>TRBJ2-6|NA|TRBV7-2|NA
TGTGCCAGCAGCCCTGGCCCGGGCGGAGCCTCTGGGGCCAACGTCCTGACTTTC
CASSPGPGGASGANVLTF
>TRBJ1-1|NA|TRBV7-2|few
TGTGCCAGCAGCTTCGGGTCTCCGAACACTGAAGCTTTCTTT
CASSFGSPNTEAFF
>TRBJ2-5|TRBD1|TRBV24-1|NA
TGTGCCACCAGTGATTCGGGACAGGGGGAGACCCAGTACTTC
CATSDSGQGETQYF
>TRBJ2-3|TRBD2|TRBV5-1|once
TGCGCCAGCAGCCCGGGGGATAGCGGGACAGATACGCAGTATTTT
CASSPGDSGTDTQYF
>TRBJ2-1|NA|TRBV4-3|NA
TGCGCCAGCAGCAAGGAACTATTAAGCTCCTACAATGAGCAGTTCTTC
CASSKELLSSYNEQFF
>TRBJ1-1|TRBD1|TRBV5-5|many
TGTGCCAGCAGCCCGAGACAGGGTTTCGGCACTGAAGCTTTCTTT
CASSPRQGFGTEAFF